In this sample, the clone carrying this T cell receptor (beta chain) is medium-sized. The CDR3 covers 14 residues. The J segment lost 0 bases and the V segment lost 4 bases, leaving 1 base of the junction unmatched. Each CDR3 protein is one row after TCRdb ran MiXCR on the PCR reads. The sample contains approximately 3,100 distinct CDR3 sequences, about 52% of which appear only once. The data stem from a study of immune characterization of retroperitoneal liposarcoma. The clonotype comes from a male donor with retroperitoneal liposarcoma. The rearrangement links TRBV12-3 or TRBV12-4 to TRBJ2-7; 9 bases line up with TRBD2. Material for sequencing was tumor tissue. The CDR3 here is CASSSSGTSYEQYF. The CDR3 region has the DNA TGTGCCAGCAGTTCTAGCGGGACCTCCTACGAGCAGTACTTC.